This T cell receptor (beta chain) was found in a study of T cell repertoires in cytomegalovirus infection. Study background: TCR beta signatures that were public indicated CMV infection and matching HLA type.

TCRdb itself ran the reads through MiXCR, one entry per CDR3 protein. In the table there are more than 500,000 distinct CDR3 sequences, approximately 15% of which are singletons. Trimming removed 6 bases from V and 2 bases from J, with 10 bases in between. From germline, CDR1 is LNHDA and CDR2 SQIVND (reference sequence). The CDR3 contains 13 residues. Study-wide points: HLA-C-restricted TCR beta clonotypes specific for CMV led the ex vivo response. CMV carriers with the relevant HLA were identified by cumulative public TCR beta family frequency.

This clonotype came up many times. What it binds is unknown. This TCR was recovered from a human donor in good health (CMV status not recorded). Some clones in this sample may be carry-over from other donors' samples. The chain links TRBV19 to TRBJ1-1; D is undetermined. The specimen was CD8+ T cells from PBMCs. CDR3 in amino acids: CASSETENTEAFF. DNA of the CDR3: TGTGCCAGTAGCGAAACAGAAAACACTGAAGCTTTCTTT.